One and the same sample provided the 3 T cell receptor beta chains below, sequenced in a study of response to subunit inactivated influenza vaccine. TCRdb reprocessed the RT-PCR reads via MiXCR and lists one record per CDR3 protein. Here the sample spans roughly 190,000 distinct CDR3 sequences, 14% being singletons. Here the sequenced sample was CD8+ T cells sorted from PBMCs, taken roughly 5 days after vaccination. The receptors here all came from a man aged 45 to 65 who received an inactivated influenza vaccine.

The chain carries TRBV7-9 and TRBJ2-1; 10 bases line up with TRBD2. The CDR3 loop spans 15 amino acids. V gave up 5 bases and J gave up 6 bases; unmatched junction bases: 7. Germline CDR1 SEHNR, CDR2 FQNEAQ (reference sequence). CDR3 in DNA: TGTGCCAGCAGCATACTAGCGGGAACCCGCAATGAGCAGTTCTTC. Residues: CASSILAGTRNEQFF.

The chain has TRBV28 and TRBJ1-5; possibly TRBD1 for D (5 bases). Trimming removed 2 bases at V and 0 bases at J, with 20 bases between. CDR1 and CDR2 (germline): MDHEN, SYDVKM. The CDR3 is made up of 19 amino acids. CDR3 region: CASSLQGTGDWHSNQPQHF. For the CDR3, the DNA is TGTGCCAGCAGTTTACAAGGGACGGGAGACTGGCATAGCAATCAGCCCCAGCATTTT.

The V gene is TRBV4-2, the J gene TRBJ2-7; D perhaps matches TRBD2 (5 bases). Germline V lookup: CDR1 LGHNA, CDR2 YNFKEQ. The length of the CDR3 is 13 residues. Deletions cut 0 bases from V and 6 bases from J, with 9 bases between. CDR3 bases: TGTGCCAGCAGCCAAGATCTAGCCTTCGAGCAGTACTTC. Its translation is CASSQDLAFEQYF.